This T cell receptor (beta chain) was captured in a study of blood T cell repertoires in COVID-19. The repertoire was sequenced with immunoSEQ multiplex PCR; TCRdb's copy has only in-frame clones and lacks some. The table has 150,000 to 160,000 clones, less than 95% seen once; the top ten hold less than 0.6%. Germline assignment: CDR1 SGHDT and CDR2 YYEEEE. The CDR3 totals 13 residues. V lost 4 bases and J 4 bases, leaving 11 bases between the germline ends. This TCR was recovered from a man in his fifties with acute or convalescent COVID-19. The chain recombines TRBV5-6 with TRBJ1-2; D remains unclear. The source material was peripheral blood. CDR3 in DNA: TGTGCCAGCAGCCTCGGCAACAGCTATGGCTACACCTTC. Its translation: CASSLGNSYGYTF.